The T cell receptor (beta chain) under discussion was sequenced for a study of beta chain features in type 1 diabetes. General study results and limits: PCR might show a preference for shorter templates, equally across patients and controls. Shorter TCRB CDR3s, moderately but significantly so, marked every one of the four CD4+ subsets in Type 1 diabetes patients.

This clone turned up a few times. What it binds is unknown. Expressed TCRB transcripts were sequenced because the entire RNA isolate underwent reverse transcription. The data were produced by immunoSEQ multiplex PCR, yet TCRdb's version contains in-frame clones alone and is incomplete. The table records hundreds of thousands of clones, 13% of them present only once. The CDR3 extends over 17 amino acids. Per germline, CDR1 SGHTA and CDR2 FQGTGA. Trimming cost V 5 bases and J 9 bases; bases outside gene matches: 19. Sequenced input: naive CD4+ T cells from blood. This clonotype was sampled from a man between 18 and 29 years old with type 1 diabetes. V is TRBV7-3 and J is TRBJ2-1; TRBD2 matches at 7 bases. CDR3 bases: TGTGCCAGCAGCCCCGAGCTAGGACTAGATAATCGGCGTGAGCAGTTCTTC. Its translation: CASSPELGLDNRREQFF.